The 29 T cell receptor beta chains reported below all come from one sample, sequenced in a study of blood T cell repertoires in COVID-19. Sequenced by immunoSEQ multiplex PCR; TCRdb stores in-frame clones only, minus some. This table holds tens of thousands of clones, roughly 84% found once. The sequenced material came from peripheral blood. These receptors were obtained from a man aged 30-40 years with COVID-19, enrolled during active disease.

The V gene is TRBV5-1, the J gene TRBJ1-2; 10 positions agree with TRBD1. Germline CDR1 and CDR2: SGHRS and YFSETQ. The CDR3 consists of 14 residues. V was clipped by 2 bases and J by 3 bases; unmatched bases: 1. The chain's CDR3 is CASSFDRGHYGYTF. Written as DNA, the CDR3 is TGCGCCAGCAGCTTTGACAGGGGGCACTATGGCTACACCTTC.

The gene calls are TRBV10-3 and TRBJ2-7; TRBD2 aligns across 10 bases. V lost 8 bases, J lost 2 bases, and 6 bases stayed unmatched. The germline V gene encodes CDR1 ENHRY and CDR2 SYGVKD. The CDR3 consists of 14 residues. CDR3 in amino acids: CAIGALAGTYEQYF. CDR3 bases: TGTGCCATCGGGGCACTAGCGGGGACCTACGAGCAGTACTTC.

This clone has only one observation. The CDR3: CASSKKFPGTSGRGEQYF. The CDR3 bases are TGTGCCAGCAGCAAAAAATTTCCCGGGACTAGCGGGAGAGGCGAGCAGTACTTC. This chain joins TRBV3-1 (or the pseudogene TRBV3-2) and TRBJ2-7; 14 bases align to TRBD2. Germline trimming cut 5 bases from V and 6 bases from J; bases unmatched to any gene: 15. Per the germline V gene, CDR1 is LGHDT and CDR2 is YNNKEL (reference sequence). This CDR3 comprises 18 residues.

The CDR3 here is CASSQNIGAGELFF. CDR3 DNA: TGTGCCAGCAGTCAAAATATAGGGGCCGGGGAGCTGTTTTTT. The chain combines TRBV28 with TRBJ2-2; TRBD1 might be the D (5 bases). V lost 5 bases to trimming and J lost 6 bases, with 13 bases between them. There are 14 residues in the CDR3. Per germline, CDR1 MDHEN and CDR2 SYDVKM.

This chain uses TRBV6-6 with TRBJ2-4; D is uncertain. CDR1 and CDR2 (germline): MNHNY, SVGAGI (reference sequence). The CDR3 is 19 amino acids. V lost 5 bases, J lost 5 bases, and 28 bases lay in between. Here the CDR3 reads CASSPHPYGSTKLENIQYF. DNA of the CDR3: TGTGCCAGCAGTCCCCACCCATACGGGTCCACCAAATTGGAAAACATTCAGTACTTC.

The chain combines TRBV4-1 with TRBJ1-6; no firm D call. V was cut by 4 bases and J by 9 bases, with 10 bases left in between. The CDR3 is made up of 13 amino acids. CDR1 is MGHRA, CDR2 YSYEKL, per germline. The CDR3 DNA reads as TGCGCCAGCAGCCCCTTAGGAGTTTCACCCCTCCACTTT. Translated, it gives CASSPLGVSPLHF.

The chain uses TRBV19 and TRBJ1-2; tentative D call: TRBD1 (5 bases). CDR3 size: 13 residues. Trimming removed 7 bases from V and 2 bases from J, with 11 bases in between. The V gene's germline CDR1 is LNHDA and CDR2 SQIVND (reference sequence). CDR3: CASNQGFNYGYTF. CDR3 bases: TGTGCCAGTAATCAGGGTTTCAACTATGGCTACACCTTC. The complete variable domain, with remaining parts taken from reference TRBV19 and TRBJ1-2, reads DGGITQSPKYLFRKEGQNVTLSCEQNLNHDAMYWYRQDPGQGLRLIYYSQIVNDFQKGDIAEGYSVSREKKESFPLTVTSAQKNPTAFYLCASNQGFNYGYTFGSGTRLTVV.

The chain is built from TRBV6-6 and TRBJ1-5; D remains ambiguous. This CDR3 spans 15 amino acids. V lost 7 bases and J 6 bases, leaving 19 bases between the germline ends. CDR1 is MNHNY, CDR2 SVGAGI, per germline (reference sequence). The CDR3 spells CASIRTAGYSQPQHF. CDR3 DNA: TGTGCCAGCATTCGAACCGCCGGTTATAGTCAGCCCCAGCATTTT.

This clone was counted once. V usage is TRBV10-1 and J usage is TRBJ1-1; perhaps TRBD1 as D (5 bases). Germline V gene sequence: CDR1 WNHNN, CDR2 SYGVQD (reference sequence). The CDR3 has 14 residues. The V and J ends lost 2 bases and 2 bases respectively, with 9 bases between them. CDR3 nucleotide sequence: TGCGCCAGCAGTGAGGACAGTTTAAACACTGAAGCTTTCTTT. Translating gives CASSEDSLNTEAFF.

CDR3 region: CAWSGSYNEQFF. CDR3 nucleotide sequence: TGTGCCTGGAGCGGTTCCTACAATGAGCAGTTCTTC. The rearrangement uses TRBV30 and TRBJ2-1; no definite D call. V was shortened by 3 bases and J by 1 base, with 4 bases between the two germline ends. The CDR3 runs 12 residues. The V gene's germline CDR1 is GTSNPN and CDR2 SVGIG (reference sequence). The variable domain in full, completed from reference TRBV30 and TRBJ2-1, reads SQTIHQWPATLVQPVGSPLSLECTVEGTSNPNLYWYRQAAGRGLQLLFYSVGIGQISSEVPQNLSASRPQDRQFILSSKKLLLSDSGFYLCAWSGSYNEQFFGPGTRLTVL.

V gene TRBV7-3 combines with J gene TRBJ2-3; 10 bases line up with TRBD2. The CDR3 length is 15 residues. The germline CDR1 and CDR2 sequences are SGHTA and FQGTGA. The ends lost 3 bases at V and 4 bases at J; junction bases unmatched: 4. Here the CDR3 DNA reads TGTGCCAGCAGCTTGCAAGCGGGAGGGCCAGATACGCAGTATTTT. It translates to CASSLQAGGPDTQYF.

The gene calls are TRBV24-1 and TRBJ1-2, with no clear D. The length of the CDR3 is 17 residues. The V end lost 2 bases, the J end lost 4 bases, and 19 bases lay between the germline ends. CDR1 and CDR2 (germline): KGHDR, SFDVKD. The CDR3 coding sequence is TGTGCCACCAGTGATTCGTCCCCGGGGAACTCTGGCTATGGCTACACCTTC. Encoded protein: CATSDSSPGNSGYGYTF.

This clone was detected only a few times. The rearrangement uses TRBV6-6 and TRBJ1-6; 7 bases align to TRBD1. Germline values: CDR1 MNHNY, CDR2 SVGAGI (reference sequence). The length of the CDR3 is 15 residues. Unmatched junction bases numbered 1, after V lost 0 bases and J lost 5 bases. CDR3 loop: CASSYSTGNNSPLHF. In DNA form, the CDR3 reads TGTGCCAGCAGTTACTCGACAGGGAATAATTCACCCCTCCACTTT.

This clone came up a few times. This chain joins TRBV28 and TRBJ1-5, with D tentatively TRBD1 (5 bases). There are 14 residues in the CDR3. V was cut by 3 bases and J by 6 bases, with 12 bases left in between. The germline V gene has CDR1 MDHEN and CDR2 SYDVKM. CDR3 sequence: CASSLMGGGQPQHF. The CDR3 DNA follows: TGTGCCAGCAGTTTGATGGGGGGGGGTCAGCCCCAGCATTTT.

V is TRBV28 and J is TRBJ2-7; D is possibly TRBD2 (6 bases). Per germline, CDR1 MDHEN and CDR2 SYDVKM. The CDR3 is 15 amino acids. The germline V and J ends were trimmed by 6 bases and 3 bases, with 18 bases remaining between them. DNA for the CDR3: TGTGCCAGCAGGACCGCGGGACCCCGGGGCTACGAGCAGTACTTC. Translating it yields CASRTAGPRGYEQYF.

This clone was counted only a few times. The V and J genes are TRBV2 and TRBJ2-7; 8 bases are a match to TRBD2. The germline CDR1 and CDR2 sequences are SNHLY and FYNNEI. The ends lost 4 bases at V and 3 bases at J; junction bases unmatched: 8. CDR3 length: 15 amino acids. In DNA, the CDR3 is TGTGCCAGCAGTGTGAATCCAGCGGGAGACTACGAGCAGTACTTC. Translation gives CASSVNPAGDYEQYF.

The J gene is TRBJ2-7, the V gene TRBV28; 8 bases line up with TRBD1. The length of the CDR3 is 15 residues. J lost 4 bases, V lost 4 bases, and 9 bases had no gene match. Looked up from germline, CDR1 is MDHEN and CDR2 is SYDVKM. The CDR3 protein is CASSSPGTGPYEQYF. The CDR3 nucleotides read TGTGCCAGCAGTTCCCCCGGGACAGGACCTTACGAGCAGTACTTC.

The CDR3 sequence is CSAVTPEGFSGANVLTF. The CDR3 DNA is TGCAGCGCCGTAACGCCCGAGGGTTTCTCTGGGGCCAACGTCCTGACTTTC. V gene TRBV29-1 combines with J gene TRBJ2-6, with D possibly matching TRBD2 (5 bases). Germline V gene lookup returns CDR1 SQVTM and CDR2 ANQGSEA. V gave up 7 bases and J gave up 0 bases, with 19 bases separating them. CDR3 length: 17 amino acids.

The genes are TRBV9 and TRBJ2-3, with 10 bases matching TRBD2. The V and J ends lost 0 bases and 6 bases, in that order; junction bases with no gene match: 7. The V gene's germline CDR1 is SGDLS and CDR2 YYNGEE. The CDR3 is 16 residues long. CDR3 protein: CASSVVVAGGGDTQYF. Written as DNA, the CDR3 is TGTGCCAGCAGCGTAGTGGTAGCGGGAGGCGGCGATACGCAGTATTTT.

The chain is built from TRBV29-1 and TRBJ2-5, with 7 bases aligning to TRBD1. Germline loops: CDR1 SQVTM, CDR2 ANQGSEA. The CDR3 sequence is 14 residues long. The junction had 11 bases not matched to a gene; V was cut back by 6 bases and J by 4 bases. DNA for the CDR3: TGCAGCGTCTCACCAGGGGGTTGGGGAGAGACCCAGTACTTC. As protein: CSVSPGGWGETQYF.

The chain's CDR3 is CASSPGQVWGSAEQYF. The CDR3 nucleotides read TGTGCCAGCAGCCCCGGACAGGTTTGGGGCTCCGCCGAGCAGTACTTC. V and J are TRBV3-1 (or the pseudogene TRBV3-2) and TRBJ2-7, with 7 bases lining up with TRBD1. The V gene end was trimmed by 4 bases and the J gene end by 6 bases; junction bases not matched to a gene: 15. In germline, CDR1 is LGHDT, CDR2 YNNKEL (reference sequence). This CDR3 has 16 amino acids.

The rearrangement links TRBV9 to TRBJ2-1, with 8 bases lining up with TRBD1. Per the germline V gene, CDR1 is SGDLS and CDR2 is YYNGEE. This CDR3 is built from 15 residues. With 2 bases clipped from V and 8 bases from J, the junction kept 9 bases outside the gene matches. CDR3 amino acids: CASSVVETGVDEQFF. As DNA, the CDR3 is TGTGCCAGCAGCGTTGTGGAGACAGGGGTCGATGAGCAGTTCTTC.

This clone was detected only once. This rearrangement joins TRBV6-1 to TRBJ2-5, with 11 bases identical to TRBD2. This CDR3 spans 16 amino acids. V dropped 1 base and J dropped 5; count of bases not matched to a gene: 6. CDR1 and CDR2 from the germline V gene are MNHNS and SASEGT. CDR3 DNA sequence: TGTGCCAGCAGTGAAGGGGCTAGCGGGAGGTGGGAGACCCAGTACTTC. Its protein is CASSEGASGRWETQYF.

CDR3 region: CASNHGDRDYGYTF. For the CDR3, the DNA is TGTGCCAGCAATCATGGGGACAGGGACTATGGCTACACCTTC. V and J are TRBV28 and TRBJ1-2, with 9 positions matching TRBD1. This CDR3 is built from 14 residues. V lost 7 bases and J lost 3; bases outside the gene matches: 6. CDR1 is MDHEN, CDR2 SYDVKM, per germline.

The V call is TRBV5-4, the J call TRBJ1-6, with 7 positions matching TRBD1. CDR3 length: 15 residues. Looked up from germline, CDR1 is SGHNT and CDR2 is YYREEE (reference sequence). V lost 0 bases and J lost 10; bases outside the gene matches: 7. The DNA for the CDR3 is TGTGCCAGCAGCTTGGCGGACAGGCCGGGCTCACCCCTCCACTTT. This codes for CASSLADRPGSPLHF.

The chain is built from TRBV6-2 or TRBV6-3 and TRBJ2-3, with 7 bases aligning to TRBD2. Germline assignment: CDR1 MNHEY and CDR2 SVGEGT. The CDR3 covers 14 residues. Trimming took 6 bases from V and 4 from J; bases not matched to a gene: 7. The CDR3 region has the DNA TGTGCCAGCAGCTTCCCCCGGGGGGCAGATACGCAGTATTTT. Its translation is CASSFPRGADTQYF.

The chain uses TRBV19 and TRBJ1-2, with D possibly being TRBD1 (6 bases). Germline V gene lookup returns CDR1 LNHDA and CDR2 SQIVND (reference sequence). V was cut by 8 bases and J by 5 bases, with 18 bases left in between. CDR3 length: 14 residues. CDR3 loop: CASSGQLDLYGYTF. In DNA form, the CDR3 reads TGTGCCAGTTCGGGACAACTCGACCTTTATGGCTACACCTTC. Supplemented by reference TRBV19 and TRBJ1-2, the full variable domain reads DGGITQSPKYLFRKEGQNVTLSCEQNLNHDAMYWYRQDPGQGLRLIYYSQIVNDFQKGDIAEGYSVSREKKESFPLTVTSAQKNPTAFYLCASSGQLDLYGYTFGSGTRLTVV.

V is TRBV19 and J is TRBJ1-5; weak D call: TRBD1 (6 bases). This CDR3 has 16 residues. Trimming cost V 7 bases and J 2 bases, with 18 bases left between them. CDR1 LNHDA and CDR2 SQIVND come from the germline V gene (reference sequence). CDR3 sequence (DNA): TGTGCCAGTACCCGATCCCAGGGGATGGGCAATCAGCCCCAGCATTTT. Its translation: CASTRSQGMGNQPQHF. Supplemented by reference TRBV19 and TRBJ1-5, the full variable domain reads DGGITQSPKYLFRKEGQNVTLSCEQNLNHDAMYWYRQDPGQGLRLIYYSQIVNDFQKGDIAEGYSVSREKKESFPLTVTSAQKNPTAFYLCASTRSQGMGNQPQHFGDGTRLSIL.

DNA of the CDR3: TGCAGCGTTGAGGTTAGCAGGGGAATATCAACTGAAGCTTTCTTT. It codes for CSVEVSRGISTEAFF. The chain uses TRBV29-1 and TRBJ1-1; possibly TRBD1 for D (6 bases). Trimming stripped 3 bases from V and 5 bases from J, with 19 bases between. Per germline, CDR1 SQVTM and CDR2 ANQGSEA. This CDR3 contains 15 residues. Full variable domain (outside the CDR3, taken from reference TRBV29-1 and TRBJ1-1): SAVISQKPSRDICQRGTSLTIQCQVDSQVTMMFWYRQQPGQSLTLIATANQGSEATYESGFVIDKFPISRPNLTFSTLTVSNMSPEDSSIYLCSVEVSRGISTEAFFGQGTRLTVV.